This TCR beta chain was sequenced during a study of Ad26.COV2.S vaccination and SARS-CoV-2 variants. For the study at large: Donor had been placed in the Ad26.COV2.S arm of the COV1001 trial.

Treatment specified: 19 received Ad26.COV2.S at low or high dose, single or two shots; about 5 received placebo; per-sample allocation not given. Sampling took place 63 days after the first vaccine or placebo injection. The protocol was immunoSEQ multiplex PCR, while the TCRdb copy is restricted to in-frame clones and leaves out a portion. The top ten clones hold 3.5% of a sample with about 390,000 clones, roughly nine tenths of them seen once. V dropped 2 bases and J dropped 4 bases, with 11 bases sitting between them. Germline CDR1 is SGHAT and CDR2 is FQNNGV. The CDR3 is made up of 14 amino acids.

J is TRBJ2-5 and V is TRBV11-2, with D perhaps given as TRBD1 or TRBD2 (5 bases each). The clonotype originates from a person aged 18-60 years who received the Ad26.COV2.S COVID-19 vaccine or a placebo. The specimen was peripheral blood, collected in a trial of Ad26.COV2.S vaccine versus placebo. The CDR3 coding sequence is TGTGCCAGCAGCTTAAACCCGGGGACAGAGACCCAGTACTTC. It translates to CASSLNPGTETQYF.